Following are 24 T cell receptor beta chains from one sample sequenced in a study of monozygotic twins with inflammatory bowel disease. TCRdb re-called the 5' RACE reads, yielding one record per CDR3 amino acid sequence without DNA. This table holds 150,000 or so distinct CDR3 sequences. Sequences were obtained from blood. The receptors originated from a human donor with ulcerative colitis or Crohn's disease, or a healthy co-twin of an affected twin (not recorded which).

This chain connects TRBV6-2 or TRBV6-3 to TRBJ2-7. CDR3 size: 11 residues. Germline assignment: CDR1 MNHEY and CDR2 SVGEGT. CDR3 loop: CASSRTYEQYF.

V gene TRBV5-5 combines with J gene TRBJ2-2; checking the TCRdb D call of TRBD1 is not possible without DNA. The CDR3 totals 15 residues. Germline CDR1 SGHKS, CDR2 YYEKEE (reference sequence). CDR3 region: CASSLLTDPSGELFF.

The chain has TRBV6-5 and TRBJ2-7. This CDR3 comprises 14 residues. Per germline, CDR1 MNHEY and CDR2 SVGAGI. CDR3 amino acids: CASSSSTGIYEQYF.

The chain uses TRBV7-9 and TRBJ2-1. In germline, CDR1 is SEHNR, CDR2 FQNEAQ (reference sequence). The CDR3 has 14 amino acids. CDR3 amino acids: CASSPTMTPNEQFF.

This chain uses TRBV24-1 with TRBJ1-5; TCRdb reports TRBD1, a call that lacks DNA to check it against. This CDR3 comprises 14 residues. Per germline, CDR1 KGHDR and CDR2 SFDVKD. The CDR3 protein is CATSEFGQPQPQHF.

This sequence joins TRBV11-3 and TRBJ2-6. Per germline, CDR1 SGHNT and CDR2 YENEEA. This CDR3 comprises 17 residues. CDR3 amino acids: CASSLRPPSSGANVLTF. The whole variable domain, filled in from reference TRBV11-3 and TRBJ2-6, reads EAGVVQSPRYKIIEKKQPVAFWCNPISGHNTLYWYLQNLGQGPELLIRYENEEAVDDSQLPKDRFSAERLKGVDSTLKIQPAELGDSAVYLCASSLRPPSSGANVLTFGAGSRLTVL.

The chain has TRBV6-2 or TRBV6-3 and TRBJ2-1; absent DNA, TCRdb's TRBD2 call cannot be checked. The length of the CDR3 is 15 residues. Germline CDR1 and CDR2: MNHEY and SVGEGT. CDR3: CASSISGRGYNEQFF.

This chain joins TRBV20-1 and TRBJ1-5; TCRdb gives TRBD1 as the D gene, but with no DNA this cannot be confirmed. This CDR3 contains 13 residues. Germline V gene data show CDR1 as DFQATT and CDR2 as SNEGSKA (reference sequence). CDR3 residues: CSARLAGNQPQHF.

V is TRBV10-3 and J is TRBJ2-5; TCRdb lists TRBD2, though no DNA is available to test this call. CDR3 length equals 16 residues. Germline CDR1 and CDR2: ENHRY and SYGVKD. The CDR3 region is CAISEFRTSGSIPQYF.

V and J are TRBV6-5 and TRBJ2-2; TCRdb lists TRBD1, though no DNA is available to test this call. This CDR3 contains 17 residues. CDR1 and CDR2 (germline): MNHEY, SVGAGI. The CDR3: CASSYVIGQGNTGELFF.

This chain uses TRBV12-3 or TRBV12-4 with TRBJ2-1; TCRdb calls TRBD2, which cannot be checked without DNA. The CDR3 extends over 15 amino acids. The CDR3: CASSSRTRPWNEQFF.

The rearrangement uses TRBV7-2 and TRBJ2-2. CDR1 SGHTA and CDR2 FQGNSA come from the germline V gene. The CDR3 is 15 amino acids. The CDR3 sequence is CASSLASGGTGELFF. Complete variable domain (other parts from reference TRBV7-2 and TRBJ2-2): GAGVSQSPSNKVTEKGKDVELRCDPISGHTALYWYRQSLGQGLEFLIYFQGNSAPDKSGLPSDRFSAERTGGSVSTLTIQRTQQEDSAVYLCASSLASGGTGELFFGEGSRLTVL.

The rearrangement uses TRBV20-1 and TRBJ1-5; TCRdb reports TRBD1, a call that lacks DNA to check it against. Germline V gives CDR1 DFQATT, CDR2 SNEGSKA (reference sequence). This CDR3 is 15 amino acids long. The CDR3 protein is CSATPPRGDDQPQHF.

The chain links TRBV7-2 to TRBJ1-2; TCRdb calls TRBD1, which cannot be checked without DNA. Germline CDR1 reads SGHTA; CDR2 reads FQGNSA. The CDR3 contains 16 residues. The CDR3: CASSPPPGQGNYGYTF.

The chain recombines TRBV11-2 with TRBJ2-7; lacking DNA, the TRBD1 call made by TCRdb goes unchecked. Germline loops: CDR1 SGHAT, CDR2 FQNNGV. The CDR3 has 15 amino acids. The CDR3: CASSPLGGGLGEQYF.

CDR3 region: CASRSTGFGDTAELFF. V gene TRBV5-1 combines with J gene TRBJ2-2; TCRdb proposes TRBD1, but this gene call is untestable without DNA. The CDR3 consists of 16 residues. The V gene's germline CDR1 is SGHRS and CDR2 YFSETQ.

CDR3 region: CAISVEGFDNSPLHF. V usage is TRBV10-3 and J usage is TRBJ1-6. Germline V lookup: CDR1 ENHRY, CDR2 SYGVKD. The CDR3 loop spans 15 amino acids.

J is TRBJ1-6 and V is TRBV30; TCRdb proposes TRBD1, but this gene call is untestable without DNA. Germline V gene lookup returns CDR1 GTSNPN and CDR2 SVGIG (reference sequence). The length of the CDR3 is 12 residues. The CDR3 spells CAWSSGQSPLHF.

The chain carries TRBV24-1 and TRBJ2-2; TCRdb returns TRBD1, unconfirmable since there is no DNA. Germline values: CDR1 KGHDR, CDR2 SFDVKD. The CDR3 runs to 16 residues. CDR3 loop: CATSDLGDTNTGELFF.

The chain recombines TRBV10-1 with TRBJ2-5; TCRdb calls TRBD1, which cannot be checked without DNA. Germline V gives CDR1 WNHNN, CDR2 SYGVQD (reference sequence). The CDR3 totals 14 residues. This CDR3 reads CASSEVPGWETQYF.

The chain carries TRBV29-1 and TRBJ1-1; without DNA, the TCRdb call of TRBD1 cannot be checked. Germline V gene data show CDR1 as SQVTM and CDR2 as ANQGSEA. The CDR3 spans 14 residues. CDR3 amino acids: CSVTGAVRDTEAFF.

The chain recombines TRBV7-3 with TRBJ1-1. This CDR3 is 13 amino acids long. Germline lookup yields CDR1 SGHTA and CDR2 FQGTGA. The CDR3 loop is CASSLTRTTEAFF.

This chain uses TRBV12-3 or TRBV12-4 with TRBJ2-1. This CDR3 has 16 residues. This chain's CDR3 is CASSLALTISYNEQFF.

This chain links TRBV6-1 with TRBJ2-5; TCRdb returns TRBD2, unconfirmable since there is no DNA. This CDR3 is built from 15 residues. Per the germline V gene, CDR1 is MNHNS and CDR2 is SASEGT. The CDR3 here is CASSVQPGPQETQYF.